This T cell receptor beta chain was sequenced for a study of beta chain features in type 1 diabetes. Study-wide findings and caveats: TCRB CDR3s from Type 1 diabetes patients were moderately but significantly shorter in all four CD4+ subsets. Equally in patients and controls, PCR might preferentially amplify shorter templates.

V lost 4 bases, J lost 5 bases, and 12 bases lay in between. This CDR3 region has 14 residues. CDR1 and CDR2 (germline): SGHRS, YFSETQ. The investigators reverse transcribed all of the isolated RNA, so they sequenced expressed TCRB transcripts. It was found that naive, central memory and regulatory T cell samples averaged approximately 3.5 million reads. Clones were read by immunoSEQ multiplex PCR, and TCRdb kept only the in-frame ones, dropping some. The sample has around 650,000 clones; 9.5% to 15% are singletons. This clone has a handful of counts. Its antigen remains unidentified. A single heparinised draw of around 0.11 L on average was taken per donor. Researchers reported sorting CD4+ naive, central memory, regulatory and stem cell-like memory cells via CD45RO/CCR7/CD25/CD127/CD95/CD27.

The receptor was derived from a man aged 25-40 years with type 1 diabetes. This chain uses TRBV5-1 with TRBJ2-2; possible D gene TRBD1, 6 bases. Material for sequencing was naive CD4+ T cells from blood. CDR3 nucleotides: TGCGCCAGCAGCATAGCAGGGGAAACCGGGGAGCTGTTTTTT. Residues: CASSIAGETGELFF.